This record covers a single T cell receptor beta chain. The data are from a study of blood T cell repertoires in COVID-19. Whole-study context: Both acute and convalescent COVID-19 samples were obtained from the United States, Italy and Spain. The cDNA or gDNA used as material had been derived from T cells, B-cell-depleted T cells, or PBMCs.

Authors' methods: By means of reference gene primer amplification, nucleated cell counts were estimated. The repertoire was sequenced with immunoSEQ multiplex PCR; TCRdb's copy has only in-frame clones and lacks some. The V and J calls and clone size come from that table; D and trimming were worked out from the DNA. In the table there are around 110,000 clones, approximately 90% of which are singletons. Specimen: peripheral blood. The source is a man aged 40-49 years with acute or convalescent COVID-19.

The CDR3 DNA reads as TGTGCCAGCAGTTTCTGGGGACAACCACCGAACACTGAAGCTTTCTTT. Its translation: CASSFWGQPPNTEAFF. This chain connects TRBV27 to TRBJ1-1; tentatively, D is TRBD1 (6 bases). Germline V gene lookup returns CDR1 MNHEY and CDR2 SMNVEV (reference sequence). The CDR3 runs to 16 residues. Trimming took off 3 bases at V and 1 base at J, with 15 bases between the two ends.